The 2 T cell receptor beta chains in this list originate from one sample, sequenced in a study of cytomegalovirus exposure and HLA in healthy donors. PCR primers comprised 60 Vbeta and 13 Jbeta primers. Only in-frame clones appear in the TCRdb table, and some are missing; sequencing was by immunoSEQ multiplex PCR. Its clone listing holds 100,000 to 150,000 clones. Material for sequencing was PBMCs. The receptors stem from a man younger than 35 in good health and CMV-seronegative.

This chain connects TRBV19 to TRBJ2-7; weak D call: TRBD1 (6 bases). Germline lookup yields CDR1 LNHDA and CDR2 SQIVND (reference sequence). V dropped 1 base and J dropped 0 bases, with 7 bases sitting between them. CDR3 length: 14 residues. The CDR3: CASSIGTVSYEQYF. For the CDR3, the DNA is TGTGCCAGTAGTATAGGGACAGTCTCCTACGAGCAGTACTTC.

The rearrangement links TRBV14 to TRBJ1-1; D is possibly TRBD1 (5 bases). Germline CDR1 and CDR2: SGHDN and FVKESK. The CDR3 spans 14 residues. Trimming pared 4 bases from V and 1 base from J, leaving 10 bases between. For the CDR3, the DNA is TGTGCCAGCAGCCTAACCGGACAGAACACTGAAGCTTTCTTT. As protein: CASSLTGQNTEAFF.